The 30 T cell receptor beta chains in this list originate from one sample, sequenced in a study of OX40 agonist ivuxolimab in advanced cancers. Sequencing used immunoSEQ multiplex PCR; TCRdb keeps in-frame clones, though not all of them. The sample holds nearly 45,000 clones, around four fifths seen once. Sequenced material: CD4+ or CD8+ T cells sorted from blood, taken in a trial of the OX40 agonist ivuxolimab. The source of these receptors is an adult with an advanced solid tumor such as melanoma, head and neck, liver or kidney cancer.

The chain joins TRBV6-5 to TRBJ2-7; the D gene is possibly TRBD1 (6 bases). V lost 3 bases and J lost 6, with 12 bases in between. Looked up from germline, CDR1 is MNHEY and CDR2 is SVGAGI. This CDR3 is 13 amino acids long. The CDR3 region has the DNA TGTGCCAGCAGTTATACGACAGGCCGCGAGCAGTACTTC. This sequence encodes CASSYTTGREQYF.

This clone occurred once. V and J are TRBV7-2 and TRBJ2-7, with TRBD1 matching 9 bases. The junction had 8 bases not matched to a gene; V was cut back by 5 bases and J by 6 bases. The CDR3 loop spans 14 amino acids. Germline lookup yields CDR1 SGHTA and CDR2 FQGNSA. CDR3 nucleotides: TGTGCCAGCAGCCCGACCGGGACAGGGATCGAGCAGTACTTC. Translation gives CASSPTGTGIEQYF.

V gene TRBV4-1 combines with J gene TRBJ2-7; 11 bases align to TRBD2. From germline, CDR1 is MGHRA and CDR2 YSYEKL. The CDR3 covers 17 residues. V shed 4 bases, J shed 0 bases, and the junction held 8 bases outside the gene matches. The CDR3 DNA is TGCGCCAGCAGCCCGTTAGCGGGAGGGACCCTCTCCTACGAGCAGTACTTC. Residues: CASSPLAGGTLSYEQYF.

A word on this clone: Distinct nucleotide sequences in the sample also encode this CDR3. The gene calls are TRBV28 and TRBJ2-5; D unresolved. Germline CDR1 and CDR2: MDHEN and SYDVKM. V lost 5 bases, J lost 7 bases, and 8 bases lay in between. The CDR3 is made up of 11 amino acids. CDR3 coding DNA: TGTGCCAGCAGTCCCTTGGGGACCCAGTACTTC. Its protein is CASSPLGTQYF.

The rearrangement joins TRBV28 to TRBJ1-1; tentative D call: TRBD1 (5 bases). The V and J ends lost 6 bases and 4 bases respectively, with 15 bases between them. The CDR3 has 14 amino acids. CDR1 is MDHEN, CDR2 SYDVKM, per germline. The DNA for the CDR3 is TGTGCCAGCAGAAACGTAGGGGTCGGCACTGAAGCTTTCTTT. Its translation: CASRNVGVGTEAFF.

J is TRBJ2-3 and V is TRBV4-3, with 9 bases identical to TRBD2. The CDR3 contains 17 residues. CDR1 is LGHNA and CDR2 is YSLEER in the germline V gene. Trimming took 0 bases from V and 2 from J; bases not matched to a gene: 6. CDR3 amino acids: CASSQDFSGGFTDTQYF. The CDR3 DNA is TGCGCCAGCAGCCAAGATTTCAGCGGGGGGTTCACAGATACGCAGTATTTT.

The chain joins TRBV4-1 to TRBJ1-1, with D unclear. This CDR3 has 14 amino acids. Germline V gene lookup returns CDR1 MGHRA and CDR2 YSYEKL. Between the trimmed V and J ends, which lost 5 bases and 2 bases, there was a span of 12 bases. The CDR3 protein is CASSYGPSNTEAFF. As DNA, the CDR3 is TGCGCCAGCAGCTACGGACCGAGCAACACTGAAGCTTTCTTT.

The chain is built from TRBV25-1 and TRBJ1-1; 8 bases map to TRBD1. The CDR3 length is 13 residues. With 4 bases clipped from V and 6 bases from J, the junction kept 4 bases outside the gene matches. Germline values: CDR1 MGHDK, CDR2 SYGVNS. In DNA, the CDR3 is TGTGCCAGCAGTGCAGGGGGCTTCGCTGAAGCTTTCTTT. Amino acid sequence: CASSAGGFAEAFF.

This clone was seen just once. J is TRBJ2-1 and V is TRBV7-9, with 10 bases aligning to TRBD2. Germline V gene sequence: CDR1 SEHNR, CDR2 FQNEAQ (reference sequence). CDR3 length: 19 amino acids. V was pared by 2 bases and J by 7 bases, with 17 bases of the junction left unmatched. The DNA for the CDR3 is TGTGCCAGCAGCTTAATCGGACGGGCTAGCGGGAGTGGAGCGAATGAGCAGTTCTTC. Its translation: CASSLIGRASGSGANEQFF.

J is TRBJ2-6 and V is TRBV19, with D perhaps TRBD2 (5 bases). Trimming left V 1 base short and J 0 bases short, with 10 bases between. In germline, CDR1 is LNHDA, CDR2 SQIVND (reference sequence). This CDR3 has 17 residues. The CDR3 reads CASSIGWEISGANVLTF. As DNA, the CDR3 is TGTGCCAGTAGTATAGGTTGGGAGATCTCTGGGGCCAACGTCCTGACTTTC.

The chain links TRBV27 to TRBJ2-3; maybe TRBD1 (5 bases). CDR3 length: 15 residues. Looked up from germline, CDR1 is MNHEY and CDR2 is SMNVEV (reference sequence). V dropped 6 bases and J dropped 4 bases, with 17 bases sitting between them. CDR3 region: CASSHQSGWPDTQYF. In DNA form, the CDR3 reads TGTGCCAGCAGCCATCAGTCAGGGTGGCCAGATACGCAGTATTTT.

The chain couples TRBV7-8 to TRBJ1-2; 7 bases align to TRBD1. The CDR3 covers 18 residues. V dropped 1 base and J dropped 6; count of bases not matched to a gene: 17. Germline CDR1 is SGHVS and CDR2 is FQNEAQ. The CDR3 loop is CASSLVFGQGVFGDGYTF. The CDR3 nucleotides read TGTGCCAGCAGCTTAGTTTTCGGGCAGGGGGTCTTTGGTGATGGCTACACCTTC.

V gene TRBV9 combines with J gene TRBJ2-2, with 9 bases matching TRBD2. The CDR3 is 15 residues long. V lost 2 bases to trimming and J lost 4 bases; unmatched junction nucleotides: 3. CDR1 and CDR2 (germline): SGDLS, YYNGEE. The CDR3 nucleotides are TGTGCCAGCAGCGTTAGCGGGAGCGCCACCGGGGAGCTGTTTTTT. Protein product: CASSVSGSATGELFF.

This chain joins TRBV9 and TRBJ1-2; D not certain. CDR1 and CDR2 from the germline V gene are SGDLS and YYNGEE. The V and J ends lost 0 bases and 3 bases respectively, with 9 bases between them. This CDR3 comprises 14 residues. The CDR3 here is CASSVGGGDYGYTF. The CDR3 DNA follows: TGTGCCAGCAGCGTAGGAGGTGGTGACTATGGCTACACCTTC.

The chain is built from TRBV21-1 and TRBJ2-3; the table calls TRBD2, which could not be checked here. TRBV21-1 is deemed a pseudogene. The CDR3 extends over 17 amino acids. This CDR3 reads CASSVRIAGGPPDTQYF. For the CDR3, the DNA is TGTGCCAGCAGCGTACGGATAGCGGGGGGGCCACCAGATACGCAGTATTTT.

The CDR3 DNA is TGTGCCATCAGTAACGCCGGGACTAGCGGGACCGATACGCAGTATTTT. This gives the protein CAISNAGTSGTDTQYF. The J gene is TRBJ2-3, the V gene TRBV10-3; TRBD2 aligns across 13 bases. V trimming: 5 bases; J trimming: 6 bases; junction bases outside the gene matches: 8. CDR1 is ENHRY and CDR2 is SYGVKD in the germline V gene. This CDR3 has 16 residues.

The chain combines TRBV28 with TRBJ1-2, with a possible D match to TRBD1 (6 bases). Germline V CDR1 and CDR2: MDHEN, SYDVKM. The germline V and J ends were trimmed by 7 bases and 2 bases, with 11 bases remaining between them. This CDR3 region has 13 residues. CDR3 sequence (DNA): TGTGCCAGCACTTTGAGGGGGAACTATGGCTACACCTTC. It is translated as CASTLRGNYGYTF.

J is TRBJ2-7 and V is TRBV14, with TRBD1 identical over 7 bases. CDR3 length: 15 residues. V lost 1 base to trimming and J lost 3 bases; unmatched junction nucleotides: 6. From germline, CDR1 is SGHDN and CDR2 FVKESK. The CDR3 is CASSQAPGQYYEQYF. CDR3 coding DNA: TGTGCCAGCAGCCAAGCACCGGGACAGTACTACGAGCAGTACTTC.

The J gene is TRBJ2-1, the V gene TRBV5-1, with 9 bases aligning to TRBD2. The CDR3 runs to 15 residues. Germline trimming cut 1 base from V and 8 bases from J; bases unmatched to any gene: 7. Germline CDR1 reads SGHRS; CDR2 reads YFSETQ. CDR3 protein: CASSLIAGEADEQFF. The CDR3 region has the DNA TGCGCCAGCAGCTTGATAGCGGGAGAGGCGGATGAGCAGTTCTTC.

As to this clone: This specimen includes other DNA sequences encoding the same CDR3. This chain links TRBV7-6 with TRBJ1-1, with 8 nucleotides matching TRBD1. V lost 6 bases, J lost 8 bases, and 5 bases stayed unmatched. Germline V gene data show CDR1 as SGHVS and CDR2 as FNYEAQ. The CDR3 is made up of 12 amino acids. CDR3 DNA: TGTGCCAGCAGTTCCGGACAGGGCGAAGCTTTCTTT. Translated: CASSSGQGEAFF.

The CDR3 region is CASIHPGIPPYNEQFF. The CDR3 DNA reads TGTGCCAGCATTCACCCCGGGATTCCCCCCTACAATGAGCAGTTCTTC. The rearrangement uses TRBV2 and TRBJ2-1; weak D call: TRBD2 (5 bases). V lost 7 bases to trimming and J lost 2 bases, with 18 bases between them. CDR3 length equals 16 residues. CDR1 SNHLY and CDR2 FYNNEI come from the germline V gene.

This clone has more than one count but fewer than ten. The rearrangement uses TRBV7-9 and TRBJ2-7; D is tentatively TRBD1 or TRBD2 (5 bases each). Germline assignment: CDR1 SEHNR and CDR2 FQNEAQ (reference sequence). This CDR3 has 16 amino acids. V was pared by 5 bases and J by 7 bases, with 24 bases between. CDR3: CASSPTSGTQGEEQYF. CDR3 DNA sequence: TGTGCCAGCAGCCCAACCTCCGGGACCCAAGGTGAGGAGCAGTACTTC.

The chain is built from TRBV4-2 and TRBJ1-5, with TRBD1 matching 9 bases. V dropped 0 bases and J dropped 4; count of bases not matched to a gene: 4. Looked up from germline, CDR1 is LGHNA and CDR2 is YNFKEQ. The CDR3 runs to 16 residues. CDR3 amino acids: CASSQEGTGSNQPQHF. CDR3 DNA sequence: TGTGCCAGCAGCCAAGAGGGGACAGGGTCTAATCAGCCCCAGCATTTT.

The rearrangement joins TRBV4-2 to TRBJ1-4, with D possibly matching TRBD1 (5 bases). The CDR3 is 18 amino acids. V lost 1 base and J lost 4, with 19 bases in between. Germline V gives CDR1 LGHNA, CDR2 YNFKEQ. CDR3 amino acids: CASSQGPGLPLNNEKLFF. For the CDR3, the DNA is TGTGCCAGCAGCCAAGGTCCGGGACTTCCGCTTAATAATGAAAAACTGTTTTTT.

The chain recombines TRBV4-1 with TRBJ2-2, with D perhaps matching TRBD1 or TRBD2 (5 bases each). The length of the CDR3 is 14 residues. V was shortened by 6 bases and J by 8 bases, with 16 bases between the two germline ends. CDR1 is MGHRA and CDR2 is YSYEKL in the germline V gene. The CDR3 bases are TGCGCCAGCAGACCCGGGACCCAGATAGGGGAGCTGTTTTTT. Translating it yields CASRPGTQIGELFF.

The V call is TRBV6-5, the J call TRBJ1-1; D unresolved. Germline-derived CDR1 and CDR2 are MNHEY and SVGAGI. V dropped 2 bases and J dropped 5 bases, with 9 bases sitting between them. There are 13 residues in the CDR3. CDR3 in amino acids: CASSYSPRTEAFF. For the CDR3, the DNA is TGTGCCAGCAGTTACAGTCCGAGGACTGAAGCTTTCTTT.

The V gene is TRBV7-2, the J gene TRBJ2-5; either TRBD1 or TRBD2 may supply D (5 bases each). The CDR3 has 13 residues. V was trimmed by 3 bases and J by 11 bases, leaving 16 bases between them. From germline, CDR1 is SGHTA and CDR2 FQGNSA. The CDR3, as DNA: TGTGCCAGCAGCTTGTGGGGCAGCAGGGAGCAGTACTTC. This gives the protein CASSLWGSREQYF.

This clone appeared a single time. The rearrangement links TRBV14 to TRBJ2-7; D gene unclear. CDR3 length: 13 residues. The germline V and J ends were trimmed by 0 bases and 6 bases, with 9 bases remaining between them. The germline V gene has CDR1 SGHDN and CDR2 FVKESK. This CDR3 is CASSQEGPPEQYF. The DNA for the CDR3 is TGTGCCAGCAGCCAAGAAGGTCCTCCCGAGCAGTACTTC.

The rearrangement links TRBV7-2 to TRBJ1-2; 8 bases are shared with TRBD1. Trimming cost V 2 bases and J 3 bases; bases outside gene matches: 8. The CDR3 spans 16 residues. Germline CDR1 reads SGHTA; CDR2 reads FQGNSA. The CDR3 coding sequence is TGTGCCAGCAGCTTACAGGGGGCTATACAGGACTATGGCTACACCTTC. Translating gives CASSLQGAIQDYGYTF.

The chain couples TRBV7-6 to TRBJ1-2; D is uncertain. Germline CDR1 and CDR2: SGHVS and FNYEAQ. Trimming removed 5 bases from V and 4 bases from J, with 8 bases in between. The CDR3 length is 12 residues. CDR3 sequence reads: CASSAGLYGYTF. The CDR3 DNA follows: TGTGCCAGCAGCGCCGGGCTCTATGGCTACACCTTC.